What follows are 31 T cell receptor beta chains derived from one specimen sequenced in a study of beta chain features in type 1 diabetes. The entirety of the isolated RNA underwent reverse transcription, so expressed TCRB transcripts were sequenced. Profiling relied on immunoSEQ multiplex PCR, and the TCRdb table lists in-frame clones only, not all of them. Of around 340,000 clones in the sample, roughly 8% were seen once. What was sequenced was central memory CD4+ T cells from blood. These receptors originate from a woman aged 18-29 years in good health.

The chain employs TRBV11-2 and TRBJ2-3; D unclear. Germline V gene sequence: CDR1 SGHAT, CDR2 FQNNGV. This CDR3 has 13 residues. The V gene lost 5 bases and the J gene lost 2 bases, with 8 bases spanning the gap. DNA of the CDR3: TGTGCCAGCAGCCGGATGGCCACAGATACGCAGTATTTT. Its protein is CASSRMATDTQYF.

In this sample, this clone turned up a few times. This rearrangement joins TRBV4-2 to TRBJ2-7; 9 bases are shared with TRBD1. The length of the CDR3 is 15 residues. Germline V gene data show CDR1 as LGHNA and CDR2 as YNFKEQ. V was pared by 4 bases and J by 6 bases, with 10 bases of the junction left unmatched. CDR3 bases: TGTGCCAGCAGCCGAACAGGGGGCCCTCCACTCGAGCAGTACTTC. It translates to CASSRTGGPPLEQYF.

This clone showed up just a few times. The chain joins TRBV28 to TRBJ1-4; D unresolved. Between the trimmed V and J ends, which lost 6 bases and 0 bases, there was a span of 14 bases. CDR1 is MDHEN, CDR2 SYDVKM, per germline. This CDR3 region has 16 residues. CDR3: CASRHYSVATNEKLFF. In nucleotides, the CDR3 is TGTGCCAGCAGGCACTACAGCGTTGCAACTAATGAAAAACTGTTTTTT.

This clone was recorded a few times. The chain is built from TRBV7-2 and TRBJ2-1; D is perhaps TRBD1 or TRBD2 (5 bases each). CDR3 length: 15 residues. Germline CDR1 is SGHTA and CDR2 is FQGNSA. Trimming removed 2 bases at V and 1 base at J, with 9 bases between. Here the CDR3 reads CASSLLGESYNEQFF. For the CDR3, the DNA is TGTGCCAGCAGCTTATTGGGGGAGTCCTACAATGAGCAGTTCTTC.

The chain couples TRBV4-2 to TRBJ1-2, with D uncertain. Trimming took off 0 bases at V and 1 base at J, with 9 bases between the two ends. This CDR3 has 15 residues. CDR1 is LGHNA and CDR2 is YNFKEQ in the germline V gene. The CDR3 loop reads CASSQDSGVNYGYTF. The CDR3 nucleotides are TGTGCCAGCAGCCAAGATAGCGGGGTTAACTATGGCTACACCTTC.

V is TRBV7-9 and J is TRBJ2-1; 12 bases fit TRBD2. The CDR3 is 16 amino acids. Losses at the gene ends were 5 bases for V and 5 bases for J; bases not matched to a gene: 7. Germline-derived CDR1 and CDR2 are SEHNR and FQNEAQ (reference sequence). The CDR3 nucleotides read TGTGCCAGCAGCCGCGGACTAGCGGGACTCAACAATGAGCAGTTCTTC. The encoded protein is CASSRGLAGLNNEQFF.

This clone has more than one count but fewer than ten. This chain uses TRBV10-3 with TRBJ2-1; D uncertain. The CDR3 contains 11 residues. From germline, CDR1 is ENHRY and CDR2 SYGVKD. V gave up 8 bases and J gave up 6 bases, with 8 bases separating them. CDR3 coding DNA: TGTGCCATCGGTCTAGTCAATGAGCAGTTCTTC. Protein sequence: CAIGLVNEQFF.

The chain recombines TRBV5-1 with TRBJ2-7, with TRBD2 identical over 7 bases. CDR1 is SGHRS and CDR2 is YFSETQ in the germline V gene. Trimming removed 6 bases from V and 6 bases from J; junction bases left unmatched: 9. The CDR3 covers 13 residues. The CDR3 protein is CASNSGGSGEQYF. Written as DNA, the CDR3 is TGCGCCAGCAACTCTGGCGGGAGTGGCGAGCAGTACTTC.

As regards this clone: This sample also contains other DNA sequences that code for the same CDR3. The chain recombines TRBV7-9 with TRBJ2-7; D gene ambiguous. With 5 bases removed from V and 4 bases from J, the gap between germline ends came to 6 bases. Germline CDR1 is SEHNR and CDR2 is FQNEAQ (reference sequence). There are 11 residues in the CDR3. This chain's CDR3 is CASSPQYEQYF. For the CDR3, the DNA is TGTGCCAGCAGCCCCCAATACGAGCAGTACTTC.

This clone was seen at least ten times. The chain uses TRBV6-5 and TRBJ1-2, with D maybe TRBD1 (5 bases). This CDR3 is 13 amino acids long. Germline-derived CDR1 and CDR2 are MNHEY and SVGAGI. The V and J ends lost 10 bases and 8 bases respectively, with 20 bases between them. The DNA of the CDR3 is TGTGCCACCTCTAAACGCGCAGGGAGAGGCTACACCTTC. This gives the protein CATSKRAGRGYTF.

There are a few counts of this clone. The CDR3, as DNA: TGTGCCAGCAGCCCCGGACAGGGGAATCGGGAGACCCAGTACTTC. Translated: CASSPGQGNRETQYF. The chain couples TRBV7-9 to TRBJ2-5; TRBD1 matches 9 bases. The CDR3 extends over 15 amino acids. Unmatched junction bases numbered 9, after V lost 5 bases and J lost 5 bases. In germline, CDR1 is SEHNR, CDR2 FQNEAQ (reference sequence).

V and J are TRBV19 and TRBJ2-1; possibly TRBD2 for D (6 bases). The CDR3 sequence is 15 residues long. V was pared by 4 bases and J by 9 bases, with 19 bases between. CDR1 and CDR2 (germline): LNHDA, SQIVND (reference sequence). The CDR3 nucleotides read TGTGCCAGTAGTAAAGATAGCGGCGACCCGTTTGAGCAGTTCTTC. This gives the protein CASSKDSGDPFEQFF.

This clone occurred a few times. Written as DNA, the CDR3 is TGCAGTGGTAGGGAGTCCTACGAGCAGTACTTC. Amino acids: CSGRESYEQYF. The chain links TRBV20-1 to TRBJ2-7; the D gene is possibly TRBD2 (5 bases). Germline V CDR1 and CDR2: DFQATT, SNEGSKA (reference sequence). Between the trimmed V and J ends, which lost 7 bases and 1 base, there was a span of 8 bases. The CDR3 length is 11 residues.

The rearrangement links TRBV28 to TRBJ1-2, with a possible D match to TRBD1 (6 bases). V lost 7 bases, J lost 1 base, and 10 bases lay in between. Germline-derived CDR1 and CDR2 are MDHEN and SYDVKM. The CDR3 is 13 residues long. CDR3 nucleotide sequence: TGTGCCAGCACCCGGGACAATAACTATGGCTACACCTTC. Translation gives CASTRDNNYGYTF.

This clone was recorded a few times. DNA of the CDR3: TGTGCCAGCAGCTTAAGCGGACTAGCGGGAGTAAAGACCCAGTACTTC. Translation gives CASSLSGLAGVKTQYF. V usage is TRBV7-3 and J usage is TRBJ2-5; 13 bases fit TRBD2. J gave up 6 bases and V 1 base, and 5 bases lay outside the gene matches. Germline V gene data show CDR1 as SGHTA and CDR2 as FQGTGA. CDR3 length: 16 residues. The variable domain in full, with the rest retrieved from reference TRBV7-3 and TRBJ2-5, is GAGVSQTPSNKVTEKGKYVELRCDPISGHTALYWYRQSLGQGPEFLIYFQGTGAADDSGLPNDRFFAVRPEGSVSTLKIQRTERGDSAVYLCASSLSGLAGVKTQYFGPGTRLLVL.

This rearrangement joins TRBV2 to TRBJ2-7, with 10 bases lining up with TRBD1. The J segment lost 0 bases and the V segment lost 2 bases, leaving 13 bases of the junction unmatched. Germline CDR1 is SNHLY and CDR2 is FYNNEI. The CDR3 loop spans 19 amino acids. For the CDR3, the DNA is TGTGCCAGCAGTGAACCGTTCGGGACAGGGGAAGCGGGCTCCTACGAGCAGTACTTC. Translation gives CASSEPFGTGEAGSYEQYF. Supplemented by reference TRBV2 and TRBJ2-7, the full variable domain reads EPEVTQTPSHQVTQMGQEVILRCVPISNHLYFYWYRQILGQKVEFLVSFYNNEISEKSEIFDDQFSVERPDGSNFTLKIRSTKLEDSAMYFCASSEPFGTGEAGSYEQYFGPGTRLTVT.

This clone occurred a few times. The chain employs TRBV21-1 and TRBJ1-5; the table's D call, TRBD1, was not checked against the DNA. TRBV21-1 has pseudogene status. The CDR3 covers 14 residues. CDR3 sequence reads: CASSDTGGEQPQHF. The CDR3, as DNA: TGTGCCAGCAGCGATACAGGGGGGGAGCAGCCCCAGCATTTT.

There are many counts of this clone. This rearrangement joins TRBV28 to TRBJ1-2; D may be TRBD1 (5 bases). V was trimmed by 5 bases and J by 8 bases, leaving 21 bases between them. Looked up from germline, CDR1 is MDHEN and CDR2 is SYDVKM. The CDR3 extends over 15 amino acids. The CDR3 DNA reads TGTGCCAGCAGTCCCCTTGATGGGGGATTGAAGGGCTACACCTTC. Its translation: CASSPLDGGLKGYTF.

This clone occurred many times. The chain recombines TRBV5-4 with TRBJ1-4; D remains ambiguous. V lost 2 bases and J lost 0, with 8 bases in between. From germline, CDR1 is SGHNT and CDR2 YYREEE (reference sequence). The CDR3 spans 15 residues. Here the CDR3 reads CASSFDITTNEKLFF. The CDR3 coding sequence is TGTGCCAGCAGCTTTGACATTACAACTAATGAAAAACTGTTTTTT.

This clone was seen more than once but under ten times. This sequence joins TRBV2 and TRBJ2-3, with no clear D. V dropped 1 base and J dropped 6 bases, with 5 bases sitting between them. Germline V lookup: CDR1 SNHLY, CDR2 FYNNEI. This CDR3 is 12 amino acids long. CDR3 nucleotide sequence: TGTGCCAGCAGTGAAGGATTGGATACGCAGTATTTT. As protein: CASSEGLDTQYF.

This clone appeared a few times. The genes are TRBV28 and TRBJ1-2; D might be TRBD1 (5 bases). The length of the CDR3 is 17 residues. Germline CDR1 and CDR2: MDHEN and SYDVKM. With 1 base removed from V and 0 bases from J, the gap between germline ends came to 15 bases. CDR3 sequence reads: CASSLSGTQGANYGYTF. In nucleotides, the CDR3 is TGTGCCAGCAGTTTATCGGGGACTCAAGGAGCTAACTATGGCTACACCTTC.

The chain links TRBV5-4 to TRBJ2-7; TRBD2 aligns across 11 bases. The CDR3 is 16 residues long. Losses at the gene ends were 0 bases for V and 1 base for J; bases not matched to a gene: 3. Per germline, CDR1 SGHNT and CDR2 YYREEE (reference sequence). The CDR3 DNA is TGTGCCAGCAGCTTGGGAGCTAGCGGGGGGTCCTACGAGCAGTACTTC. This codes for CASSLGASGGSYEQYF.

This clone has only a few counts. The chain links TRBV7-9 to TRBJ1-5, with TRBD1 matching 7 bases. The germline V gene encodes CDR1 SEHNR and CDR2 FQNEAQ (reference sequence). Trimming at V came to 5 bases and at J to 4 bases, leaving 11 bases not matched to a gene. The CDR3 sequence is 16 residues long. The CDR3, as DNA: TGTGCCAGCAGCCCCCCCGGGACAGTTTCGAATCAGCCCCAGCATTTT. It yields the protein CASSPPGTVSNQPQHF. The whole variable domain, filled in from reference TRBV7-9 and TRBJ1-5, reads DTGVSQNPRHKITKRGQNVTFRCDPISEHNRLYWYRQTLGQGPEFLTYFQNEAQLEKSRLLSDRFSAERPKGSFSTLEIQRTEQGDSAMYLCASSPPGTVSNQPQHFGDGTRLSIL.

The chain combines TRBV7-2 with TRBJ2-6; D may be TRBD1 (6 bases). Germline loops: CDR1 SGHTA, CDR2 FQGNSA. Trimming removed 1 base from V and 0 bases from J, with 13 bases in between. CDR3 length: 18 amino acids. CDR3 loop: CASSLGTDTNSGANVLTF. For the CDR3, the DNA is TGTGCCAGCAGCTTAGGGACAGATACCAACTCTGGGGCCAACGTCCTGACTTTC.

The chain links TRBV28 to TRBJ2-7; the D gene could be TRBD1 or TRBD2 (5 bases each). V lost 4 bases and J 3 bases, leaving 19 bases between the germline ends. The CDR3 has 16 residues. The germline CDR1 and CDR2 sequences are MDHEN and SYDVKM. CDR3 coding DNA: TGTGCCAGCAGTTGGATGGGTGGGACCCATGACTACGAGCAGTACTTC. Translating gives CASSWMGGTHDYEQYF.

Details on this clone: Other DNA sequences in the sample encode the same CDR3. The chain uses TRBV6-5 and TRBJ2-3, with TRBD1 matching 8 bases. Trimming removed 5 bases from V and 0 bases from J; junction bases left unmatched: 1. Germline V gene lookup returns CDR1 MNHEY and CDR2 SVGAGI. There are 14 residues in the CDR3. The DNA for the CDR3 is TGTGCCAGCAGTAGACAGGGGAGCACAGATACGCAGTATTTT. Translation: CASSRQGSTDTQYF.

Only a few counts were recorded for this clone. This sequence joins TRBV7-9 and TRBJ2-7, with unresolved D. Germline V gene data show CDR1 as SEHNR and CDR2 as FQNEAQ (reference sequence). V was cut by 8 bases and J by 7 bases, with 18 bases left in between. This CDR3 comprises 13 residues. Here the CDR3 DNA reads TGTGCCAGCGCCCCTAAAGGACCCACGGAGCAGTACTTC. Translating gives CASAPKGPTEQYF.

Points on this clone: With a much larger clone just one base away, this may be a read error. The same CDR3 can be traced to other DNA sequences in this sample. The chain is built from TRBV7-8 and TRBJ2-7; TRBD2 matches at 9 bases. The CDR3 has 14 amino acids. V was clipped by 2 bases and J by 5 bases; unmatched bases: 4. CDR1 is SGHVS and CDR2 is FQNEAQ in the germline V gene. CDR3 nucleotides: TGTGCCAGCAGCTTACTAGCGGGACCGCACGAGCAGTACTTC. Translation: CASSLLAGPHEQYF.

The V gene is TRBV7-8, the J gene TRBJ1-1; a possible D gene is TRBD1 (6 bases). The V end lost 4 bases, the J end lost 7 bases, and 16 bases lay between the germline ends. CDR1 is SGHVS, CDR2 FQNEAQ, per germline. The CDR3 sequence is 14 residues long. CDR3 sequence: CASSSGQTGIEAFF. DNA for the CDR3: TGTGCCAGCAGCTCCGGACAGACTGGGATTGAAGCTTTCTTT. Together with reference TRBV7-8 and TRBJ1-1, the CDR3 gives the full variable domain: GAGVSQSPRYKVAKRGQDVALRCDPISGHVSLFWYQQALGQGPEFLTYFQNEAQLDKSGLPSDRFFAERPEGSVSTLKIQRTQQEDSAVYLCASSSGQTGIEAFFGQGTRLTVV.

This chain uses TRBV6-1 with TRBJ2-4, with 8 bases identical to TRBD1. The CDR3 has 15 residues. V shed 10 bases and J 5 bases; nucleotides not matched to a gene: 13. The germline CDR1 and CDR2 sequences are MNHNS and SASEGT. The chain's CDR3 is CAISTSQGVENIQYF. CDR3 nucleotides: TGTGCCATCAGCACGTCACAGGGGGTCGAAAACATTCAGTACTTC.

CDR3 amino acids: CASSPGYRGDTEAFF. The CDR3, as DNA: TGTGCCAGCTCACCAGGGTACAGGGGAGACACTGAAGCTTTCTTT. The chain is built from TRBV18 and TRBJ1-1; 7 bases map to TRBD1. This CDR3 is built from 15 residues. The V segment lost 2 bases and the J segment 3 bases; nucleotides outside the gene matches: 6. CDR1 and CDR2 from the germline V gene are KGHSH and LQKENI.